Presented here are 24 T cell receptor beta chains from one specimen sequenced in a study of CD8+ T cells in alopecia areata. This sample's treatment: oral pan-JAK inhibitor, 5-10 mg twice daily. RNA extraction was followed by reverse transcription into cDNA, which acted as the sequencing template. Method: immunoSEQ multiplex PCR; TCRdb's copy keeps in-frame clones and lacks some. This table holds about 190,000 clones, about 64% found once. The starting material was CD4+ T cells sorted from blood, obtained at week 4, from a patient treated with tofacitinib. The receptor set was obtained from a human donor with alopecia areata.

The CDR3 sequence: CASTRDRSQPQHF. The CDR3 bases are TGTGCCAGCACCAGGGATAGGTCTCAGCCCCAGCATTTT. The chain uses TRBV7-2 and TRBJ1-5; D is possibly TRBD1 (5 bases). V was shortened by 7 bases and J by 6 bases, with 13 bases between the two germline ends. The CDR3 has 13 residues. In germline, CDR1 is SGHTA, CDR2 FQGNSA. Filled out from reference TRBV7-2 and TRBJ1-5, the complete variable domain reads GAGVSQSPSNKVTEKGKDVELRCDPISGHTALYWYRQSLGQGLEFLIYFQGNSAPDKSGLPSDRFSAERTGGSVSTLTIQRTQQEDSAVYLCASTRDRSQPQHFGDGTRLSIL.

The V and J genes are TRBV15 and TRBJ2-3; TRBD2 aligns across 9 bases. The J segment lost 7 bases and the V segment lost 1 base, leaving 3 bases of the junction unmatched. CDR3 length: 14 amino acids. From germline, CDR1 is LNHNV and CDR2 YYDKDF (reference sequence). The CDR3 spells CATSRGAGGNTQYF. The CDR3 region has the DNA TGTGCCACCAGCAGAGGTGCGGGGGGGAATACGCAGTATTTT.

The chain joins TRBV13 to TRBJ1-3; no clear D. CDR3 length: 14 residues. Germline CDR1 PRHDT, CDR2 FYEKMQ (reference sequence). Trimming took 5 bases from V and 0 from J, leaving 8 bases between them. DNA of the CDR3: TGTGCCAGCAGCACGACGGTCTCTGGAAACACCATATATTTT. This codes for CASSTTVSGNTIYF.

The chain couples TRBV30 to TRBJ2-7, with D uncertain. Trimming removed 2 bases from V and 6 bases from J, with 11 bases in between. The CDR3 consists of 12 residues. Germline V CDR1 and CDR2: GTSNPN, SVGIG (reference sequence). The CDR3 DNA follows: TGTGCCTGGAGTCCCGGGTCGATCGAGCAGTACTTC. This translates into CAWSPGSIEQYF.

The chain couples TRBV4-1 to TRBJ1-2, with D possibly being TRBD1 (5 bases). This CDR3 spans 17 amino acids. Germline V CDR1 and CDR2: MGHRA, YSYEKL. V was clipped by 5 bases and J by 6 bases, with 25 bases between them. CDR3 in amino acids: CASSAQLTGRSLHGYTF. The CDR3 DNA sequence: TGCGCCAGCAGCGCCCAGCTGACGGGACGGTCGCTACATGGCTACACCTTC.

J is TRBJ2-3 and V is TRBV7-2; 10 bases fit TRBD2. The germline CDR1 and CDR2 sequences are SGHTA and FQGNSA. J was trimmed by 1 base and V by 4 bases; bases with no gene match: 8. The CDR3 totals 17 residues. CDR3 sequence reads: CASSSALAGSRTDTQYF. The CDR3 nucleotides read TGTGCCAGCAGCTCCGCACTAGCGGGATCTCGCACAGATACGCAGTATTTT.

This clone was seen once. V and J are TRBV30 and TRBJ2-2, with D unresolved. Deletions cut 1 base from V and 6 bases from J, with 9 bases between. Germline values: CDR1 GTSNPN, CDR2 SVGIG (reference sequence). This CDR3 spans 13 amino acids. In nucleotides, the CDR3 is TGTGCCTGGAGTGCCAGCAAGCCCGGGGAGCTGTTTTTT. It is translated as CAWSASKPGELFF.

This clone occurred a few times. The chain uses TRBV6-6 and TRBJ1-2, with 10 nucleotides matching TRBD1. CDR3 size: 14 residues. In germline, CDR1 is MNHNY, CDR2 SVGAGI (reference sequence). Losses at the gene ends were 4 bases for V and 8 bases for J; bases not matched to a gene: 7. This CDR3 is CASSFTGTGEGYTF. In nucleotides, the CDR3 is TGTGCCAGCAGTTTTACCGGGACAGGGGAAGGCTACACCTTC.

The V gene is TRBV9, the J gene TRBJ1-3, with D unresolved. Germline CDR1 SGDLS, CDR2 YYNGEE. V was pared by 0 bases and J by 4 bases, with 8 bases between. This CDR3 spans 14 amino acids. In nucleotides, the CDR3 is TGTGCCAGCAGCGTAGCCTCCACAGGAAACACCATATATTTT. Translated: CASSVASTGNTIYF.

This sequence joins TRBV2 and TRBJ2-5, with TRBD1 identical over 8 bases. The V and J ends lost 11 bases and 5 bases, in that order; junction bases with no gene match: 10. CDR1 SNHLY and CDR2 FYNNEI come from the germline V gene. This CDR3 region has 13 residues. CDR3 amino acids: CAQDRVQLETQYF. In DNA, the CDR3 is TGTGCCCAGGACAGGGTCCAATTGGAGACCCAGTACTTC.

This clone has more than one count but fewer than ten. The J gene is TRBJ1-6, the V gene TRBV18; 7 bases agree with TRBD1. The trim removed 3 bases at V and 8 bases at J, leaving 7 bases unmatched. Germline CDR1 and CDR2: KGHSH and LQKENI. The CDR3 contains 15 residues. CDR3 in amino acids: CASSPRQGRDSPLHF. CDR3 nucleotides: TGTGCCAGCTCACCTCGACAGGGTAGGGATTCACCCCTCCACTTT.

The chain links TRBV4-3 to TRBJ1-4, with a weak D call TRBD1 (5 bases). V gave up 1 base and J gave up 6 bases, with 15 bases separating them. This CDR3 is 16 amino acids long. Germline CDR1 and CDR2: LGHNA and YSLEER. The CDR3 sequence is CASSQGWAEGHEKLFF. CDR3 DNA: TGCGCCAGCAGCCAAGGGTGGGCAGAGGGACATGAAAAACTGTTTTTT.

This clone occurred a few times. The chain couples TRBV5-1 to TRBJ2-3, with TRBD2 as a possible D gene (5 bases). The germline V gene has CDR1 SGHRS and CDR2 YFSETQ. The CDR3 is made up of 16 amino acids. V was pared by 1 base and J by 2 bases, with 14 bases between. CDR3 sequence (DNA): TGCGCCAGCAGCTTGAGTAGCGATCGATTCACAGATACGCAGTATTTT. Translation gives CASSLSSDRFTDTQYF.

The CDR3 is CSGGRDSYEQYF. The CDR3 DNA follows: TGCAGCGGGGGAAGGGACTCCTACGAGCAGTACTTC. The chain recombines TRBV29-1 with TRBJ2-7, with D unclear. Trimming pared 7 bases from V and 0 bases from J, leaving 10 bases between. Germline V gene lookup returns CDR1 SQVTM and CDR2 ANQGSEA. The CDR3 consists of 12 residues.

The chain combines TRBV5-6 with TRBJ1-5, with D uncertain. This CDR3 is built from 13 residues. The germline gives CDR1 SGHDT, CDR2 YYEEEE. Trimming cost V 7 bases and J 1 base, with 9 bases left between them. The DNA for the CDR3 is TGTGCCAGCTCAAGGGAGAGCAATCAGCCCCAGCATTTT. This translates into CASSRESNQPQHF.

The chain uses TRBV19 and TRBJ1-5; D is ambiguous. V was cut by 1 base and J by 6 bases, with 7 bases left in between. This CDR3 has 13 residues. Germline assignment: CDR1 LNHDA and CDR2 SQIVND (reference sequence). The CDR3 is CASSIAVSQPQHF. Written as DNA, the CDR3 is TGTGCCAGTAGTATAGCCGTCAGTCAGCCCCAGCATTTT.

The genes are TRBV7-2 and TRBJ2-3, with D unresolved. CDR3 length: 14 residues. From germline, CDR1 is SGHTA and CDR2 FQGNSA. V gave up 1 base and J gave up 2 bases, with 7 bases separating them. CDR3 nucleotides: TGTGCCAGCAGCTTAGAAAGGGCCACAGATACGCAGTATTTT. Amino acids: CASSLERATDTQYF.

This rearrangement joins TRBV5-1 to TRBJ2-1; maybe TRBD2 (6 bases). This CDR3 is 11 amino acids long. CDR1 SGHRS and CDR2 YFSETQ come from the germline V gene. The germline V and J ends were trimmed by 4 bases and 12 bases, with 11 bases remaining between them. DNA for the CDR3: TGCGCCAGCAGCCTCGAGGGAGGGCAGTTCTTC. This encodes CASSLEGGQFF.

V is TRBV6-1 and J is TRBJ1-5; 9 bases agree with TRBD1. This CDR3 comprises 12 residues. The trim removed 5 bases at V and 15 bases at J, leaving 8 bases unmatched. Germline CDR1 MNHNS, CDR2 SASEGT. The CDR3 loop reads CASSPRDRDRHF. CDR3 bases: TGTGCCAGCAGTCCCCGGGACAGGGATAGGCATTTT.

The chain has TRBV30 and TRBJ2-7, with D maybe TRBD1 (6 bases). The ends were cut back, 5 bases at V and 5 bases at J, with 16 bases in the middle. Looked up from germline, CDR1 is GTSNPN and CDR2 is SVGIG (reference sequence). CDR3 length: 13 residues. In nucleotides, the CDR3 is TGTGCCTGGCAGTCTGTCAGGGGCCACGAGCAGTACTTC. It yields the protein CAWQSVRGHEQYF. The full variable domain, completed using reference TRBV30 and TRBJ2-7, is SQTIHQWPATLVQPVGSPLSLECTVEGTSNPNLYWYRQAAGRGLQLLFYSVGIGQISSEVPQNLSASRPQDRQFILSSKKLLLSDSGFYLCAWQSVRGHEQYFGPGTRLTVT.

The chain joins TRBV14 to TRBJ1-1, with D possibly being TRBD1 (5 bases). The CDR3 has 13 residues. Germline CDR1 SGHDN, CDR2 FVKESK. Between the trimmed V and J ends, which lost 4 bases and 1 base, there was a span of 7 bases. This CDR3 is CASSLDRNTEAFF. Written as DNA, the CDR3 is TGTGCCAGCAGCCTCGACAGGAACACTGAAGCTTTCTTT. The full variable domain, in which reference TRBV14 and TRBJ1-1 provide the parts outside the CDR3, is EAGVTQFPSHSVIEKGQTVTLRCDPISGHDNLYWYRRVMGKEIKFLLHFVKESKQDESGMPNNRFLAERTGGTYSTLKVQPAELEDSGVYFCASSLDRNTEAFFGQGTRLTVV.

This clone has only a few counts. The chain carries TRBV7-9 and TRBJ2-2, with D perhaps assigned TRBD1 or TRBD2 (5 bases each). Germline CDR1 reads SEHNR; CDR2 reads FQNEAQ (reference sequence). Trimming pared 5 bases from V and 6 bases from J, leaving 19 bases between. The CDR3 is made up of 16 amino acids. The CDR3 region is CASSPGRGEVSGELFF. CDR3 DNA: TGTGCCAGCAGCCCGGGACGGGGTGAGGTCTCCGGGGAGCTGTTTTTT.

The chain carries TRBV5-6 and TRBJ2-5, with D unresolved. The germline V gene encodes CDR1 SGHDT and CDR2 YYEEEE. Trimming took 1 base from V and 5 from J, leaving 9 bases between them. This CDR3 contains 13 residues. Here the CDR3 reads CASSLKSGETQYF. The CDR3 DNA reads TGTGCCAGCAGCTTGAAAAGTGGGGAGACCCAGTACTTC. Filled out from reference TRBV5-6 and TRBJ2-5, the complete variable domain reads DAGVTQSPTHLIKTRGQQVTLRCSPKSGHDTVSWYQQALGQGPQFIFQYYEEEERQRGNFPDRFSGHQFPNYSSELNVNALLLGDSALYLCASSLKSGETQYFGPGTRLLVL.

This sequence joins TRBV4-1 and TRBJ1-4, with unresolved D. Between the trimmed V and J ends, which lost 1 base and 5 bases, there was a span of 5 bases. This CDR3 contains 13 residues. CDR1 and CDR2 (germline): MGHRA, YSYEKL. CDR3 nucleotide sequence: TGCGCCAGCAGCCAAGGGAGGAATGAAAAACTGTTTTTT. Its translation is CASSQGRNEKLFF.